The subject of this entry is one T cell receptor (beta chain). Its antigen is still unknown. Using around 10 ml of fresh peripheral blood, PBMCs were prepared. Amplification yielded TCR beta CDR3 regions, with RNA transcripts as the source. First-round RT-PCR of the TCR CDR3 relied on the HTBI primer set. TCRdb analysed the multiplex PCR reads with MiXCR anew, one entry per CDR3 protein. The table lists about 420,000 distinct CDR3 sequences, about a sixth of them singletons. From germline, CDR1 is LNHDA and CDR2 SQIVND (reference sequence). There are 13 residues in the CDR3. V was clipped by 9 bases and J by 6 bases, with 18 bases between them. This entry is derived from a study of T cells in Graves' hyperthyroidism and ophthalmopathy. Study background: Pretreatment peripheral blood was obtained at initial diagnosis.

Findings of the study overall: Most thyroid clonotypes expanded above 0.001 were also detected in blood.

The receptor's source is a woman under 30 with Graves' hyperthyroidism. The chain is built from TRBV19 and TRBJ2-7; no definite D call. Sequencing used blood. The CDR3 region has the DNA TGTGCCAGCCGACTCTCATCCCTCTCCGAGCAGTACTTC. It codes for CASRLSSLSEQYF.